This T cell receptor (beta chain) was profiled in a study of T-cell memory formation after mild COVID-19. Via MiXCR, TCRdb re-called the 5' RACE reads, giving one row per CDR3 protein. The table lists fewer than 350,000 distinct CDR3 sequences, roughly an eighth of them singletons. The V gene lost 2 bases and the J gene lost 0 bases, with 8 bases spanning the gap. From germline, CDR1 is SGHTA and CDR2 FQGTGA. This CDR3 is 15 amino acids long. The clonotype was recovered from a man aged 18-30 years who had mild COVID-19 (a few samples of this study predate the infection). Cell type and time point are not known. The chain carries TRBV7-3 and TRBJ2-1, with D possibly being TRBD1 (5 bases). Specimen: PBMCs or a T cell subset sorted from them (not recorded which). The CDR3 nucleotides read TGTGCCAGCAGCTTAGACAGTAACTCCTACAATGAGCAGTTCTTC. Protein product: CASSLDSNSYNEQFF.